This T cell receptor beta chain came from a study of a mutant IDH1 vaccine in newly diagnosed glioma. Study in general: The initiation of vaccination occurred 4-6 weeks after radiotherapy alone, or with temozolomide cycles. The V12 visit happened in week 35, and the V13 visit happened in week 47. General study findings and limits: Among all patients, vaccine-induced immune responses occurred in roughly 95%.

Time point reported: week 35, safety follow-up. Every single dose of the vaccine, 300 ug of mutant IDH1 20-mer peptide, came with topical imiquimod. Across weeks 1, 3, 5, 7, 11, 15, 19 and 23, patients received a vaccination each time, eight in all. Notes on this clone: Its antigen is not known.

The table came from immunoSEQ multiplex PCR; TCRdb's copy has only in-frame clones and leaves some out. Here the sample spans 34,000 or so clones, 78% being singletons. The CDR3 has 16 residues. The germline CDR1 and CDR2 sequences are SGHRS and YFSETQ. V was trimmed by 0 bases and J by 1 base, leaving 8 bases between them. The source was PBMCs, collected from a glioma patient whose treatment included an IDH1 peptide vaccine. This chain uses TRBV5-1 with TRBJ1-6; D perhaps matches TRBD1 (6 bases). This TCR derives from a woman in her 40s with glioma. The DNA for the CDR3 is TGCGCCAGCAGCTTGGAGGACAGTTCCTATAATTCACCCCTCCACTTT. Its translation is CASSLEDSSYNSPLHF.